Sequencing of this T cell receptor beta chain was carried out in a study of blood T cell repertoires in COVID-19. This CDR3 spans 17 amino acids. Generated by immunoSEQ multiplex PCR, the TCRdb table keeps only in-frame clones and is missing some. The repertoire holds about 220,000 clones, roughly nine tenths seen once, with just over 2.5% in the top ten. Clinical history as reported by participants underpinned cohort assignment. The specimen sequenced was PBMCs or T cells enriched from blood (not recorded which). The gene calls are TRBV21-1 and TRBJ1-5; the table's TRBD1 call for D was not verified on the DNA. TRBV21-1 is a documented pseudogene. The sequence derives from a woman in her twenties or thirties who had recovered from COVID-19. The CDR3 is CASSKEPTGQGNQPQHF. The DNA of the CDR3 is TGTGCCAGCAGCAAAGAACCGACAGGGCAGGGCAATCAGCCCCAGCATTTT.